This T cell receptor beta chain was recorded in a study of human T cells and chemical hapten exposure. Whole-study findings and limits: Those TCRs sitting above 1 in 1000 frequency stayed the same with DPC sensitization.

This clonotype appeared a few times. As yet, its antigen is unknown. Looked up from germline, CDR1 is ENHRY and CDR2 is SYGVKD. The CDR3 contains 13 residues. The V and J ends lost 6 bases and 6 bases respectively, with 12 bases between them. Total RNA was isolated from whole blood that had not been fractionated. The study used a library that attached unique molecular identifiers to individual cDNA molecules. Authors' data handling: From about 20,000 to 690,000 TCRs were found per sample, with a median of around 96,000. TCRdb used MiXCR to reprocess the 5' RACE reads, holding one entry per CDR3 protein. The V and J calls, along with clone size, are taken from TCRdb and not from the paper's own processing. This table holds 110,000 or so distinct CDR3 sequences, approximately 19% found once.

The chain uses TRBV10-3 and TRBJ1-5; D unresolved. The receptor was derived from a human donor in good health. This chain's CDR3 is CAISPTGGQPQHF. The CDR3, as DNA: TGTGCCATCAGCCCCACTGGAGGTCAGCCCCAGCATTTT.